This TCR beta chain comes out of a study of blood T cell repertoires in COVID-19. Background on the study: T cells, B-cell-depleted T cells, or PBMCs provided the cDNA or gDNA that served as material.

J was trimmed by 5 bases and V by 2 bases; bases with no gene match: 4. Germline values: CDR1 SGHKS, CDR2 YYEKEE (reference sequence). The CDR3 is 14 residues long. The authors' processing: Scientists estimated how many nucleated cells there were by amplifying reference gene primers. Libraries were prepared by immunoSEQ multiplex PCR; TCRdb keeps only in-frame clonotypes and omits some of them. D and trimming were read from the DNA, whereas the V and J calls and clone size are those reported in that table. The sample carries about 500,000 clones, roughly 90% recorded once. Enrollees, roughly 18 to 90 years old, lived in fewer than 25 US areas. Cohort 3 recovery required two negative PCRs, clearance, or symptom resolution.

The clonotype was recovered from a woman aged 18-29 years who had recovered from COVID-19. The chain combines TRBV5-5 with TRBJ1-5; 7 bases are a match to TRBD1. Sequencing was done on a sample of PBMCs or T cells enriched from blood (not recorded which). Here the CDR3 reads CASSFRTGDQPQHF. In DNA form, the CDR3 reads TGTGCCAGCAGCTTCCGTACAGGGGATCAGCCCCAGCATTTT.